This passage covers 27 T cell receptor beta chains from one sample sequenced in a study of PD-1 blockade in classical Hodgkin lymphoma. Regarding time point: newly diagnosed, previously untreated cHL patient sample. Assay used: immunoSEQ multiplex PCR; TCRdb lists only in-frame clones, some missing. The sample holds some 26,000 clones; 85% to 95% are singletons and the top ten take around 3.6%. Input material: peripheral blood mononuclear cells (PBMCs). These receptor sequences come from a human donor with classical Hodgkin lymphoma.

The chain recombines TRBV21-1 with TRBJ2-6; the table calls TRBD2, which could not be checked here. TRBV21-1 is given as a pseudogene. This CDR3 region has 19 residues. CDR3 sequence (DNA): TGTGCCAGCCCGGGGCAACTTGGCGGGGCCTATTTGGGGGCCAACGTCCTGACTTTC. Translating it yields CASPGQLGGAYLGANVLTF.

The CDR3 DNA follows: TGTGCCAGCAGCTTAGGGCGGGGGTGGATTGGCTACACCTTC. Protein product: CASSLGRGWIGYTF. This chain uses TRBV7-8 with TRBJ1-2; maybe TRBD1 (5 bases). Trimming left V 1 base short and J 7 bases short, with 13 bases between. The length of the CDR3 is 14 residues. The germline V gene encodes CDR1 SGHVS and CDR2 FQNEAQ. Full variable domain (remainder filled in from reference TRBV7-8 and TRBJ1-2): GAGVSQSPRYKVAKRGQDVALRCDPISGHVSLFWYQQALGQGPEFLTYFQNEAQLDKSGLPSDRFFAERPEGSVSTLKIQRTQQEDSAVYLCASSLGRGWIGYTFGSGTRLTVV.

The rearrangement links TRBV15 to TRBJ2-1; tentatively, D is TRBD2 (5 bases). The germline gives CDR1 LNHNV, CDR2 YYDKDF (reference sequence). The V gene lost 9 bases and the J gene lost 0 bases, with 15 bases spanning the gap. The CDR3 runs 15 residues. The CDR3 loop reads CATTHTGSSYNEQFF. The DNA of the CDR3 is TGTGCCACGACCCACACGGGAAGCTCCTACAATGAGCAGTTCTTC.

This clone came up once. This rearrangement joins TRBV7-2 to TRBJ1-5, with TRBD1 matching over 7 bases. The CDR3 is 17 amino acids. Trimming removed 5 bases from V and 0 bases from J; junction bases left unmatched: 10. The germline CDR1 and CDR2 sequences are SGHTA and FQGNSA. CDR3 residues: CASSQDRSPYSNQPQHF. The CDR3 DNA sequence: TGTGCCAGCAGCCAGGACAGGAGTCCCTATAGCAATCAGCCCCAGCATTTT.

This clone was picked up a small number of times. The chain combines TRBV5-6 with TRBJ2-5; TRBD2 might be the D (6 bases). V was cut by 0 bases and J by 1 base, with 10 bases left in between. The CDR3 consists of 15 residues. The germline V gene encodes CDR1 SGHDT and CDR2 YYEEEE. In DNA form, the CDR3 reads TGTGCCAGCAGCTTGGCCGGGCGGGGCCAAGAGACCCAGTACTTC. Translating it yields CASSLAGRGQETQYF.

The J gene is TRBJ2-3, the V gene TRBV29-1; no reliable D call. CDR1 and CDR2 (germline): SQVTM, ANQGSEA. The CDR3 length is 10 residues. Trimming shortened V by 5 bases and J by 6 bases, and 6 bases separated the two germline ends. The CDR3 DNA follows: TGCAGCGTTTTCGAGGATACGCAGTATTTT. Translation gives CSVFEDTQYF.

The chain recombines TRBV27 with TRBJ2-2; 8 bases agree with TRBD1. The germline CDR1 and CDR2 sequences are MNHEY and SMNVEV (reference sequence). CDR3 size: 15 residues. Trimming removed 2 bases from V and 6 bases from J; junction bases left unmatched: 5. CDR3 sequence reads: CASSLMTQGAGELFF. The CDR3 nucleotides are TGTGCCAGCAGTTTAATGACACAGGGGGCCGGGGAGCTGTTTTTT.

The chain uses TRBV7-6 and TRBJ2-2; weak D call: TRBD1 (9 bases). Germline values: CDR1 SGHVS, CDR2 FNYEAQ. The length of the CDR3 is 18 residues. The V end lost 1 base, the J end lost 6 bases, and 21 bases lay between the germline ends. CDR3 DNA sequence: TGTGCCAGCAGCTTAGGGACCGGGACAGGGACTAGTCCCGGGGAGCTGTTTTTT. Encoded protein: CASSLGTGTGTSPGELFF.

V is TRBV28 and J is TRBJ1-2; D perhaps matches TRBD1 (6 bases). The V end was cut by 3 bases, the J end by 7 bases, with 18 bases between. Germline V CDR1 and CDR2: MDHEN, SYDVKM. The CDR3 is 15 amino acids. The CDR3 protein is CASSFQFSGVVGYTF. For the CDR3, the DNA is TGTGCCAGCAGTTTTCAATTTTCAGGGGTTGTTGGCTACACCTTC.

This clone was detected only once. V and J are TRBV30 and TRBJ2-6; D call uncertain. V lost 1 base and J 4 bases, leaving 11 bases between the germline ends. CDR3 length equals 15 residues. Germline V gene sequence: CDR1 GTSNPN, CDR2 SVGIG (reference sequence). The CDR3 DNA sequence: TGTGCCTGGAGTGGGACCTTCTCGGGGGCCAACGTCCTGACTTTC. The encoded protein is CAWSGTFSGANVLTF.

The genes are TRBV6-5 and TRBJ2-7, with D hard to call. Germline assignment: CDR1 MNHEY and CDR2 SVGAGI. The CDR3 has 13 residues. The ends were cut back, 5 bases at V and 3 bases at J, with 11 bases in the middle. CDR3 nucleotides: TGTGCCAGCAGTCGACCTAAGTTCTACGAGCAGTACTTC. Amino acid sequence: CASSRPKFYEQYF.

This chain connects TRBV5-1 to TRBJ2-7; 8 nucleotides match TRBD1. With 3 bases clipped from V and 2 bases from J, the junction kept 4 bases outside the gene matches. CDR3 length: 14 amino acids. The germline gives CDR1 SGHRS, CDR2 YFSETQ. CDR3 nucleotides: TGCGCCAGCAGCTACGGACAGGGAGCCTACGAGCAGTACTTC. Protein sequence: CASSYGQGAYEQYF.

This clone was observed a single time. V and J are TRBV6-6 and TRBJ1-5; D unresolved. V dropped 4 bases and J dropped 1 base, with 5 bases sitting between them. CDR3 length: 13 residues. CDR1 and CDR2 from the germline V gene are MNHNY and SVGAGI (reference sequence). This chain's CDR3 is CASSSGSNQPQHF. The CDR3 nucleotides are TGTGCCAGCAGTTCGGGGAGCAATCAGCCCCAGCATTTT.

The chain uses TRBV4-2 and TRBJ2-7, with 10 bases that match TRBD2. Germline V gives CDR1 LGHNA, CDR2 YNFKEQ. The J segment lost 6 bases and the V segment lost 4 bases, leaving 6 bases of the junction unmatched. CDR3 size: 14 residues. CDR3 amino acids: CASSPSLAGAEQYF. The CDR3 nucleotides are TGTGCCAGCAGCCCATCGCTAGCGGGAGCCGAGCAGTACTTC.

The chain uses TRBV19 and TRBJ1-1; 7 nucleotides align to TRBD1. From germline, CDR1 is LNHDA and CDR2 SQIVND (reference sequence). The CDR3 extends over 15 amino acids. The junction had 10 bases not matched to a gene; V was cut back by 9 bases and J by 0 bases. CDR3 protein: CASRTGDRMNTEAFF. CDR3 coding DNA: TGTGCCAGCCGAACAGGGGATAGGATGAACACTGAAGCTTTCTTT.

The genes are TRBV5-1 and TRBJ1-1; D is uncertain. Between the trimmed V and J ends, which lost 0 bases and 5 bases, there was a span of 11 bases. Germline lookup yields CDR1 SGHRS and CDR2 YFSETQ. The CDR3 is made up of 14 amino acids. The CDR3 region has the DNA TGCGCCAGCAGCTTGGAGAAGGGAGTAACTGAAGCTTTCTTT. Amino acid sequence: CASSLEKGVTEAFF.

The chain recombines TRBV4-1 with TRBJ1-2; the D gene is possibly TRBD1 (6 bases). CDR1 is MGHRA, CDR2 YSYEKL, per germline. This CDR3 spans 14 amino acids. V gave up 0 bases and J gave up 8 bases, with 13 bases separating them. The CDR3 nucleotides are TGCGCCAGCAGCCAAGAAATGAGGGGGTCCGGCTACACCTTC. Translating it yields CASSQEMRGSGYTF.

The chain employs TRBV25-1 and TRBJ1-2; 12 bases match TRBD1. Germline trimming cut 7 bases from V and 4 bases from J; bases unmatched to any gene: 1. The CDR3 totals 13 residues. CDR1 is MGHDK, CDR2 SYGVNS, per germline. The CDR3 reads CASMGQGAYGYTF. CDR3 coding DNA: TGTGCCAGCATGGGACAGGGGGCCTATGGCTACACCTTC.

In the case of this clone: The same CDR3 arises from other DNA sequences in this sample as well. This chain connects TRBV6-1 to TRBJ1-2; D not certain. Between the trimmed V and J ends, which lost 1 base and 2 bases, there was a span of 11 bases. Germline assignment: CDR1 MNHNS and CDR2 SASEGT. The CDR3 consists of 15 residues. Written as DNA, the CDR3 is TGTGCCAGCAGTGAAGATTGGCTAGGAAACTATGGCTACACCTTC. This translates into CASSEDWLGNYGYTF.

The chain joins TRBV2 to TRBJ1-2; unclear D gene. Germline lookup yields CDR1 SNHLY and CDR2 FYNNEI. The CDR3 sequence is 16 residues long. V was trimmed by 8 bases and J by 4 bases, leaving 23 bases between them. CDR3 region: CASRMSTGSAVYGYTF. In DNA, the CDR3 is TGTGCCAGCCGAATGTCAACGGGGTCAGCAGTCTATGGCTACACCTTC.

This clone was counted a single time. This rearrangement joins TRBV7-8 to TRBJ1-1, with 7 bases that match TRBD1. CDR1 and CDR2 (germline): SGHVS, FQNEAQ. V was pared by 6 bases and J by 4 bases, with 5 bases of the junction left unmatched. CDR3 size: 13 residues. This CDR3 reads CASRPTGATEAFF. The CDR3 nucleotides are TGTGCCAGCAGACCTACAGGGGCCACTGAAGCTTTCTTT. Combining the CDR3 with reference TRBV7-8 and TRBJ1-1 gives the whole variable domain GAGVSQSPRYKVAKRGQDVALRCDPISGHVSLFWYQQALGQGPEFLTYFQNEAQLDKSGLPSDRFFAERPEGSVSTLKIQRTQQEDSAVYLCASRPTGATEAFFGQGTRLTVV.

The chain combines TRBV28 with TRBJ1-4; 7 positions match TRBD1. Trimming at V came to 11 bases and at J to 8 bases, leaving 8 bases not matched to a gene. Germline V gene data show CDR1 as MDHEN and CDR2 as SYDVKM. The CDR3 contains 12 residues. The CDR3 DNA reads as TGTGCCTCGACAGGGTGGGGGGAAAAACTGTTTTTT. This codes for CASTGWGEKLFF.

The chain has TRBV6-5 and TRBJ2-1; 11 bases match TRBD2. Per the germline V gene, CDR1 is MNHEY and CDR2 is SVGAGI. The CDR3 runs to 16 residues. Trimming removed 2 bases from V and 5 bases from J; junction bases left unmatched: 5. The CDR3 nucleotides are TGTGCCAGCAGTTACCGGGGACTAGCGGCAAACAATGAGCAGTTCTTC. This encodes CASSYRGLAANNEQFF.

The rearrangement links TRBV12-5 to TRBJ1-1; 10 bases are shared with TRBD1. V lost 6 bases, J lost 10 bases, and 5 bases stayed unmatched. Germline CDR1 LGHNT, CDR2 FRNRAP. The CDR3 runs 12 residues. The CDR3 sequence: CASGTDRGRAFF. In nucleotides, the CDR3 is TGTGCTAGTGGGACCGACAGGGGGCGAGCTTTCTTT.

This chain joins TRBV19 and TRBJ2-1, with D unresolved. Germline CDR1 is LNHDA and CDR2 is SQIVND (reference sequence). The CDR3 totals 11 residues. V lost 10 bases and J 4 bases, leaving 8 bases between the germline ends. CDR3 nucleotides: TGTGCCACCACAGATTACAATGAGCAGTTCTTC. Its translation: CATTDYNEQFF.

The rearrangement links TRBV6-6 to TRBJ1-2; D is undetermined. Germline V lookup: CDR1 MNHNY, CDR2 SVGAGI (reference sequence). V lost 0 bases and J 7 bases, leaving 18 bases between the germline ends. The CDR3 has 16 amino acids. The CDR3 nucleotides read TGTGCCAGCAGTTACTCTTTGCAGATTACGGGAGGTGGCTACACCTTC. This encodes CASSYSLQITGGGYTF.

The V call is TRBV9, the J call TRBJ2-6; D call uncertain. Germline assignment: CDR1 SGDLS and CDR2 YYNGEE. V was cut by 3 bases and J by 4 bases, with 11 bases left in between. The CDR3 runs to 15 residues. The CDR3 DNA reads as TGTGCCAGCAGCGACCTAGGTGGAGGGGCCAACGTCCTGACTTTC. Translated, it gives CASSDLGGGANVLTF. The variable domain in full, completed from reference TRBV9 and TRBJ2-6, reads DSGVTQTPKHLITATGQRVTLRCSPRSGDLSVYWYQQSLDQGLQFLIQYYNGEERAKGNILERFSAQQFPDLHSELNLSSLELGDSALYFCASSDLGGGANVLTFGAGSRLTVL.